This is a list of T cell receptor beta chains from one sample in a study of CD8 T cells in Susac syndrome. TCRdb re-called the immunoSEQ multiplex PCR reads through MiXCR, storing one row per CDR3 protein. Here the sample spans 150,000 to 200,000 distinct CDR3 sequences, 85% to 95% being singletons. The sequenced sample was CD4+ T cells from PBMCs. The receptors here all came from a human donor in good health. The conserved cysteine and the conserved F or W are not part of the CDR3 here.

TRBV29-1,TRBJ2-5,SVVLGTSGETQY
TRBV20-1,TRBJ2-2,SASRGDLNTGELF
TRBV7-2,TRBJ2-3,ASRLADTQY
TRBV20-1,TRBJ1-1,SATTALHTEAF
TRBV20-1,TRBJ2-2,SVTGRARELF
TRBV11-2,TRBJ2-1,ASSWSTGGNEQF
TRBV11-2,TRBJ2-7,ASTTQASGHEQY
TRBV24-1,TRBJ2-3,ATSDTGTSGGDTQY
TRBV5-1,TRBJ2-5,ASRAGAFSETQY
TRBV5-1,TRBJ1-1,ASSLEGYGNTEAF
TRBV6-1,TRBJ1-1,ASSEGPRRKGTEAF